The T cell receptor beta chain described here comes from a study of cytomegalovirus exposure and HLA in healthy donors. Study findings and constraints: Specific recognition of CMV antigens was confirmed in vitro for three chains (all CMV-associated).

On this clone: Its antigen is still unknown.

With 60 Vbeta and 13 Jbeta primers, the PCR was carried out. TCRdb keeps only in-frame clones here, not all; method: immunoSEQ multiplex PCR. The sample shows 150,000 to 200,000 clones, roughly 72% of them seen only once. V was pared by 6 bases and J by 0 bases, with 11 bases between. The CDR3 is 14 amino acids. The germline CDR1 and CDR2 sequences are SEHNR and FQNEAQ (reference sequence). Sequenced sample: PBMCs. The rearrangement joins TRBV7-9 to TRBJ1-2; D gene uncertain. This clonotype was obtained from a woman in her thirties in good health and CMV-seropositive. The CDR3 loop is CASSFDGANYGYTF. The CDR3 bases are TGTGCCAGCAGTTTCGACGGAGCTAACTATGGCTACACCTTC.